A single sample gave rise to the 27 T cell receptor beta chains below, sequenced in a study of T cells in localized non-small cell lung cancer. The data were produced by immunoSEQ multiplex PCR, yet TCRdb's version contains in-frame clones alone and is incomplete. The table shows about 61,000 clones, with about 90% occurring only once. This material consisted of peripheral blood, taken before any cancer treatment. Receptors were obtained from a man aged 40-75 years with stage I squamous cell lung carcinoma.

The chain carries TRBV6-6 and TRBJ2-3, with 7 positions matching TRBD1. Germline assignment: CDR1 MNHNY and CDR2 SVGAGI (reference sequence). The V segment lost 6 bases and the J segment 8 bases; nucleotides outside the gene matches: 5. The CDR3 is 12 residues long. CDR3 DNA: TGTGCCAGCAGCACAGGGGAAGGTACGCAGTATTTT. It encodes CASSTGEGTQYF.

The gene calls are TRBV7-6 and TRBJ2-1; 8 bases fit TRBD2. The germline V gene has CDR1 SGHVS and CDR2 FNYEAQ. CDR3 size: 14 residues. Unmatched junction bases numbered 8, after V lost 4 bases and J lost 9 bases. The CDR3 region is CASSSGGGDLEQFF. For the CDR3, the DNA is TGTGCCAGCAGCTCGGGGGGGGGAGACCTTGAGCAGTTCTTC.

The chain's CDR3 is CASIEGDHYNEQFF. The CDR3 region has the DNA TGTGCCAGCATCGAGGGGGACCATTACAATGAGCAGTTCTTC. The V call is TRBV6-1, the J call TRBJ2-1; D is perhaps TRBD1 (6 bases). V lost 7 bases and J 4 bases, leaving 14 bases between the germline ends. There are 14 residues in the CDR3. Germline-derived CDR1 and CDR2 are MNHNS and SASEGT.

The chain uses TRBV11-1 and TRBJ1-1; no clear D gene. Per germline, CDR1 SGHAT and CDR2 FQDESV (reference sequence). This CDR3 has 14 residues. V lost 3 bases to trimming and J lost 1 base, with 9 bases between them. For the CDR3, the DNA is TGTGCCAGCAGCTTCACGTTCAGGAACACTGAAGCTTTCTTT. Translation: CASSFTFRNTEAFF. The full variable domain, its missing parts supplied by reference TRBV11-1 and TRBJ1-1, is EAEVAQSPRYKITEKSQAVAFWCDPISGHATLYWYRQILGQGPELLVQFQDESVVDDSQLPKDRFSAERLKGVDSTLKIQPAELGDSAMYLCASSFTFRNTEAFFGQGTRLTVV.

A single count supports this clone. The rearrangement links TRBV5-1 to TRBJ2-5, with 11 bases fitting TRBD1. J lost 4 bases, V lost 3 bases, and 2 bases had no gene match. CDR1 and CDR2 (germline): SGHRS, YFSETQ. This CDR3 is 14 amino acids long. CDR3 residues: CASSSGTGGETQYF. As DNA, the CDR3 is TGCGCCAGCAGCTCCGGGACAGGGGGAGAGACCCAGTACTTC.

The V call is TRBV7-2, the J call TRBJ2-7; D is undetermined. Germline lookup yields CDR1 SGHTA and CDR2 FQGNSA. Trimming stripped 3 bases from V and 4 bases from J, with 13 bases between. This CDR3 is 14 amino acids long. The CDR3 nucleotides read TGTGCCAGCAGCTTTCAAGCGACCGCGTACGAGCAGTACTTC. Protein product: CASSFQATAYEQYF.

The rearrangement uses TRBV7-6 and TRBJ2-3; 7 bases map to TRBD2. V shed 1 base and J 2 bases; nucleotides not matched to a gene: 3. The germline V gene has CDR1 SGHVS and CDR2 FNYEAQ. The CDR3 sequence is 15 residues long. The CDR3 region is CASSLGREVTDTQYF. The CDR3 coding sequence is TGTGCCAGCAGCTTAGGTCGGGAGGTCACAGATACGCAGTATTTT. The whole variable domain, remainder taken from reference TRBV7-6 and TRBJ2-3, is GAGVSQSPRYKVTKRGQDVALRCDPISGHVSLYWYRQALGQGPEFLTYFNYEAQQDKSGLPNDRFSAERPEGSISTLTIQRTEQRDSAMYRCASSLGREVTDTQYFGPGTRLTVL.

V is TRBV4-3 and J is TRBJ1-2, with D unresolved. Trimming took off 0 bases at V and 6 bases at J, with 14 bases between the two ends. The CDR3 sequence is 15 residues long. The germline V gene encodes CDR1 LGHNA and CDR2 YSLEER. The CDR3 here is CASSQDGTPRDGYTF. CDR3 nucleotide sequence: TGCGCCAGCAGCCAAGATGGAACCCCGAGGGATGGCTACACCTTC.

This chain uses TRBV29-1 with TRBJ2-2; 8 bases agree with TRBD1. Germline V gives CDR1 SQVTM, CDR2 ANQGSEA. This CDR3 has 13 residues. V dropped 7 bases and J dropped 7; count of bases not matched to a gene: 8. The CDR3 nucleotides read TGCAGCGGACAGGGGTTAATGGGCGGGGAGCTGTTTTTT. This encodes CSGQGLMGGELFF.

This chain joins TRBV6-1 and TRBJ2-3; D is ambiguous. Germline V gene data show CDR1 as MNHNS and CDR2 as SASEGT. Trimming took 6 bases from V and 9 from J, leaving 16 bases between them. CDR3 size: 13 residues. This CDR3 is CASSPIAPSTQYF. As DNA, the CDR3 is TGTGCCAGCAGCCCCATTGCTCCGTCCACGCAGTATTTT.

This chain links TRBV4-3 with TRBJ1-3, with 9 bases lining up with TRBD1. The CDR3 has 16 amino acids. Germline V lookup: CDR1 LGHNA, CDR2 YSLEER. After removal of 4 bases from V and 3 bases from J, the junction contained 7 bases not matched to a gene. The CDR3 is CASSRDRGTFGNTIYF. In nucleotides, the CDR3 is TGCGCCAGCAGCCGAGACAGGGGGACCTTTGGAAACACCATATATTTT.

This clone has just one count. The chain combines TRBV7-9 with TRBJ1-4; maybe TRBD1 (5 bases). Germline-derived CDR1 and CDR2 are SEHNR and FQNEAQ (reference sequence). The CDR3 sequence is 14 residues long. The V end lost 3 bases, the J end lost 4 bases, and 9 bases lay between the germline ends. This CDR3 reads CASSFGAVNEKLFF. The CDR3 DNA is TGTGCCAGCAGCTTCGGGGCGGTTAATGAAAAACTGTTTTTT.

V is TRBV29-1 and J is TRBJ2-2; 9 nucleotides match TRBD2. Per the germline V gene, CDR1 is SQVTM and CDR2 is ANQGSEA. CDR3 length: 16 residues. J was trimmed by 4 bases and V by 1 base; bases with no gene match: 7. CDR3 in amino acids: CSVEGGRDGSTGELFF. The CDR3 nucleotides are TGCAGCGTTGAAGGCGGGAGGGACGGTAGCACCGGGGAGCTGTTTTTT.

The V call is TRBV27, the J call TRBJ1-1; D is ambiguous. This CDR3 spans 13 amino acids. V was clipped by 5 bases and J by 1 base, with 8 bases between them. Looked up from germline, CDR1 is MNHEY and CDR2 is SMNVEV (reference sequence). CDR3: CASSPWGNTEAFF. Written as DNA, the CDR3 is TGTGCCAGCAGTCCCTGGGGGAACACTGAAGCTTTCTTT.

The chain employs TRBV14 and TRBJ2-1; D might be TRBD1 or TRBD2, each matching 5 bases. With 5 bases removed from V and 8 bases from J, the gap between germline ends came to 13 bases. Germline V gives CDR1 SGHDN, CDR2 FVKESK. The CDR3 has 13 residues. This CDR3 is CASSKRGVDEQFF. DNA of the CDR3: TGTGCCAGCAGCAAACGGGGCGTGGATGAGCAGTTCTTC. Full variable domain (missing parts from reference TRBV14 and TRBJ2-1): EAGVTQFPSHSVIEKGQTVTLRCDPISGHDNLYWYRRVMGKEIKFLLHFVKESKQDESGMPNNRFLAERTGGTYSTLKVQPAELEDSGVYFCASSKRGVDEQFFGPGTRLTVL.

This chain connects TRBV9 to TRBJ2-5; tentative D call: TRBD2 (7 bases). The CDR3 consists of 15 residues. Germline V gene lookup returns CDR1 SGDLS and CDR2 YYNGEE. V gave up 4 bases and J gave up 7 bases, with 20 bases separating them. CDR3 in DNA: TGTGCCAGCAGCCTGGGGGGGGCTAAGTCAGGGACCCAGTACTTC. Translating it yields CASSLGGAKSGTQYF.

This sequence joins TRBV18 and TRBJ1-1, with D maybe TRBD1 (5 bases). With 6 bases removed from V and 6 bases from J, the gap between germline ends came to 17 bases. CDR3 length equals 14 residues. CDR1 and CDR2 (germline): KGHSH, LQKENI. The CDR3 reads CASSPVDSNPEAFF. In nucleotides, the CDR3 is TGTGCCAGCTCCCCCGTCGACAGTAACCCTGAAGCTTTCTTT.

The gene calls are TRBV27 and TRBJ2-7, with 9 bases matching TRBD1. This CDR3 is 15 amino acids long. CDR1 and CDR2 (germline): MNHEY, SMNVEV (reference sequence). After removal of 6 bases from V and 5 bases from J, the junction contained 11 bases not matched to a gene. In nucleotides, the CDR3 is TGTGCCAGCAGCCACCGGGACAGGGCTTTTCACGAGCAGTACTTC. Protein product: CASSHRDRAFHEQYF.

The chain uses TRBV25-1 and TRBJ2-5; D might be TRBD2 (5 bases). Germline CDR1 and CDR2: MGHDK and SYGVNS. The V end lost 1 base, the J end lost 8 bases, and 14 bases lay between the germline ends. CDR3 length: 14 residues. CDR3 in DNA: TGTGCCAGCAGTGAATTTCTGGAGGTTGAAACCCAGTACTTC. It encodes CASSEFLEVETQYF.

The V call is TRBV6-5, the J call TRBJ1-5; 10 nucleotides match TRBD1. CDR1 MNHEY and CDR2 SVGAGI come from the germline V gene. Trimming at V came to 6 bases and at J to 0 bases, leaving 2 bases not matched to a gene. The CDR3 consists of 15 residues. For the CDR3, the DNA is TGTGCCAGCAGGCGACAGGGGGCTAGCAATCAGCCCCAGCATTTT. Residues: CASRRQGASNQPQHF.

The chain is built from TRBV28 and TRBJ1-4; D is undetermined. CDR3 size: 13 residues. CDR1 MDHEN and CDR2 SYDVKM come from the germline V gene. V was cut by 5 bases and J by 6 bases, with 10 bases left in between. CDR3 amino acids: CASSRAEDEKLFF. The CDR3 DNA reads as TGTGCCAGCAGTCGAGCTGAGGATGAAAAACTGTTTTTT.

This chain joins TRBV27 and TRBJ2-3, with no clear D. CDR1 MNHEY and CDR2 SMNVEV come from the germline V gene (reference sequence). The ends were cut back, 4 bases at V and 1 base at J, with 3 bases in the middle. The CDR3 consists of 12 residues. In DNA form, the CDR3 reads TGTGCCAGCAGTTCCGGCACAGATACGCAGTATTTT. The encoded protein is CASSSGTDTQYF.

CDR3 region: CSVTIPPGTGKDGYEQYF. In DNA form, the CDR3 reads TGCAGCGTTACCATTCCTCCGGGGACAGGAAAAGATGGCTACGAGCAGTACTTC. The V and J genes are TRBV29-1 and TRBJ2-7; 8 bases match TRBD1. This CDR3 comprises 18 residues. With 5 bases clipped from V and 3 bases from J, the junction kept 21 bases outside the gene matches. Germline CDR1 reads SQVTM; CDR2 reads ANQGSEA.

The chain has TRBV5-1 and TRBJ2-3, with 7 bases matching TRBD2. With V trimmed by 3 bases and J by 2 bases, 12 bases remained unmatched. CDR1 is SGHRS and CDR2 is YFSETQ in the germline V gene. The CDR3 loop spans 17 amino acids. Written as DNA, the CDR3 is TGCGCCAGCAGCTCATACCCTTCGGGAGGCCACACAGATACGCAGTATTTT. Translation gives CASSSYPSGGHTDTQYF.

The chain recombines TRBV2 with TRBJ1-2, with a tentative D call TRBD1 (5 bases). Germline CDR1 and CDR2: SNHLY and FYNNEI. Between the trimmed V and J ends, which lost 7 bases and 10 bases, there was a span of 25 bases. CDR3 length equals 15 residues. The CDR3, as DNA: TGTGCCAGCACCACAAGGGGAGCGAGTGATAGCGTCTACACCTTC. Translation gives CASTTRGASDSVYTF.

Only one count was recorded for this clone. In nucleotides, the CDR3 is TGTGCCAGCAGCCTGGACAGGCTGGGAAACACCATATATTTT. Protein: CASSLDRLGNTIYF. The gene calls are TRBV5-6 and TRBJ1-3; TRBD1 agrees at 7 bases. The CDR3 has 14 residues. Per germline, CDR1 SGHDT and CDR2 YYEEEE. The V segment lost 4 bases and the J segment 4 bases; nucleotides outside the gene matches: 5.

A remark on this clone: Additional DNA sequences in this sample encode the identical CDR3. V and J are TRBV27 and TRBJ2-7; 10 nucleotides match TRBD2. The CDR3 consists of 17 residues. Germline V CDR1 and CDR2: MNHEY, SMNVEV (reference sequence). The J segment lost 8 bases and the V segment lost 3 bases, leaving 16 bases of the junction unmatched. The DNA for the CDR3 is TGTGCCAGCAGTTTCAGGGTAGCGGGGGGACAATTCTGGAAGCAGTACTTC. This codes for CASSFRVAGGQFWKQYF.